Below, 9 T cell receptor beta chains from the same sample are listed, as sequenced in a study of response to subunit inactivated influenza vaccine. TCRdb independently ran MiXCR on the RT-PCR reads; one entry per CDR3 protein. The sample lists 200,000 to 250,000 distinct CDR3 sequences; more than 9% were seen once. The sequences come from non-naive T cells sorted from PBMCs, collected less than 15 days before vaccination. Receptors originate from a man between 50 and 59 years old who received an inactivated influenza vaccine.

This clonotype was seen only a few times. The CDR3 sequence is CIARGSGNTIYF. In DNA form, the CDR3 reads TGCATAGCAAGGGGCTCTGGAAACACCATATATTTT. J is TRBJ1-3 and V is TRBV20-1; perhaps TRBD1 as D (5 bases). The CDR3 extends over 12 amino acids. Germline V gene lookup returns CDR1 DFQATT and CDR2 SNEGSKA (reference sequence).

This sequence joins TRBV11-2 and TRBJ2-5; perhaps TRBD1 as D (6 bases). This CDR3 comprises 18 residues. Per the germline V gene, CDR1 is SGHAT and CDR2 is FQNNGV. Deletions cut 0 bases from V and 4 bases from J, with 21 bases between. The CDR3 DNA reads as TGTGCCAGCAGCTTAGAAGAGAGGGGGTTGTTTTCGGGAGAGACCCAGTACTTC. Residues: CASSLEERGLFSGETQYF.

This clonotype showed up just a few times. The CDR3: CASSLGGTGGGEQYF. CDR3 sequence (DNA): TGCGCCAGCAGCTTGGGGGGGACAGGAGGCGGCGAGCAGTACTTC. The chain has TRBV5-1 and TRBJ2-7; 8 bases match TRBD1. CDR3 size: 15 residues. Germline V gene data show CDR1 as SGHRS and CDR2 as YFSETQ. V was clipped by 0 bases and J by 6 bases; unmatched bases: 8.

The chain links TRBV20-1 to TRBJ2-2; perhaps TRBD2 as D (5 bases). Germline assignment: CDR1 DFQATT and CDR2 SNEGSKA (reference sequence). Between the trimmed V and J ends, which lost 4 bases and 4 bases, there was a span of 10 bases. The CDR3 extends over 13 amino acids. The CDR3 region is CSATLRGTGELFF. The CDR3 DNA reads as TGCAGTGCTACCCTTCGGGGCACCGGGGAGCTGTTTTTT.

This sequence joins TRBV19 and TRBJ1-5; 11 nucleotides align to TRBD1. Germline trimming cut 7 bases from V and 2 bases from J; bases unmatched to any gene: 10. This CDR3 region has 17 residues. CDR1 LNHDA and CDR2 SQIVND come from the germline V gene (reference sequence). The CDR3 spells CASTADRGRVGNQPQHF. Written as DNA, the CDR3 is TGTGCCAGTACCGCGGACAGGGGGCGGGTCGGCAATCAGCCCCAGCATTTT.

This clonotype was recorded a few times. The chain uses TRBV7-2 and TRBJ2-3; D gene ambiguous. Germline V gene lookup returns CDR1 SGHTA and CDR2 FQGNSA. Trimming removed 2 bases from V and 4 bases from J, with 7 bases in between. This CDR3 region has 13 residues. This CDR3 reads CASSLRGSDTQYF. CDR3 coding DNA: TGTGCCAGCAGCTTACGTGGGTCAGATACGCAGTATTTT.

V and J are TRBV6-1 and TRBJ1-5, with D possibly matching TRBD1 (5 bases). The CDR3 has 16 residues. Trimming pared 0 bases from V and 3 bases from J, leaving 12 bases between. Germline lookup yields CDR1 MNHNS and CDR2 SASEGT. In nucleotides, the CDR3 is TGTGCCAGCAGTGAAGCGGGTCAGGGCGACAATCAGCCCCAGCATTTT. Translating it yields CASSEAGQGDNQPQHF.

The chain recombines TRBV5-4 with TRBJ1-6, with unresolved D. The germline CDR1 and CDR2 sequences are SGHNT and YYREEE (reference sequence). CDR3 size: 12 residues. The V gene lost 5 bases and the J gene lost 8 bases, with 8 bases spanning the gap. The CDR3 spells CASSNDDSPLHF. CDR3 coding DNA: TGTGCCAGCAGTAACGATGATTCACCCCTCCACTTT.

A few counts support this clonotype. V usage is TRBV3-1 and J usage is TRBJ1-2; no reliable D call. Germline CDR1 LGHDT, CDR2 YNNKEL (reference sequence). V lost 10 bases to trimming and J lost 7 bases, with 31 bases between them. The CDR3 length is 17 residues. Written as DNA, the CDR3 is TGTGCCATCAGTTTCAGGATACTGGCAGCCCGGTCGGGTGGCTACACCTTC. Its translation: CAISFRILAARSGGYTF. Based on the CDR3 plus reference TRBV3-1 and TRBJ1-2, the full variable domain is DTAVSQTPKYLVTQMGNDKSIKCEQNLGHDTMYWYKQDSKKFLKIMFSYNNKELIINETVPNRFSPKSPDKAHLNLHINSLELGDSAVYFCAISFRILAARSGGYTFGSGTRLTVV.